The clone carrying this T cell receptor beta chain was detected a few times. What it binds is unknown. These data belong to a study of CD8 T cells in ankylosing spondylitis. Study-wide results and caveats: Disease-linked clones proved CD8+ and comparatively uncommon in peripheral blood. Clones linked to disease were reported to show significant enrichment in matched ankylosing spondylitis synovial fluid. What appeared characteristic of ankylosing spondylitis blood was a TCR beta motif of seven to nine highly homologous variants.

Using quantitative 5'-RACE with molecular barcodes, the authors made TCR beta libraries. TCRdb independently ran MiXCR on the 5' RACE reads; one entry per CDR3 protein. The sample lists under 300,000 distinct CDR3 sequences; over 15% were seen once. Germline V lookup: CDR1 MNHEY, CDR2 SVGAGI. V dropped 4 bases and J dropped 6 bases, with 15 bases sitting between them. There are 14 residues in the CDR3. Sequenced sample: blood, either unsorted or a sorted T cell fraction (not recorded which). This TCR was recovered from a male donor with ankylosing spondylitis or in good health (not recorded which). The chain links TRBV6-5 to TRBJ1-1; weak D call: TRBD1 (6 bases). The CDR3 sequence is CASSWADRPSEAFF. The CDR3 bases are TGTGCCAGCAGTTGGGCGGACAGACCATCTGAAGCTTTCTTT.